The present T cell receptor beta chain was sequenced within a study of blood T cell repertoires in COVID-19. The method was immunoSEQ multiplex PCR; TCRdb's version includes in-frame clones alone and lacks a portion of them. The profile shows some 81,000 clones, around 90% of them singletons. Trimming took 7 bases from V and 4 from J, leaving 17 bases between them. Germline CDR1 reads SGHRS; CDR2 reads YFSETQ. CDR3 length equals 14 residues. Sequences were obtained from peripheral blood. The chain combines TRBV5-1 with TRBJ1-2; tentatively, D is TRBD1 (5 bases). This clonotype originated in a woman aged 45-60 years in a cohort sampled during active COVID-19. DNA for the CDR3: TGCGCCAGCGGATATAACGGGGGATTCTATGGCTACACCTTC. It translates to CASGYNGGFYGYTF.